This TCR beta chain was recovered during a study of blood T cell repertoires in COVID-19. In the authors' methods: Nucleated cell counts were estimated from reference gene primer amplification. Some clones are missing from TCRdb's copy, which holds only in-frame ones; the method was immunoSEQ multiplex PCR. The DNA gave D and trimming, while V, J and clone size come from that table. The sample yields 250,000 to 350,000 clones, approximately 90% seen once. Input material: PBMCs or T cells enriched from blood (not recorded which). This clonotype originated in a woman aged 45 to 65 who had recovered from COVID-19.

The CDR3 DNA sequence: TGCGCCAGCAGCCAAGACCCGGGGAGTGCTGAAAAACTGTTTTTT. It codes for CASSQDPGSAEKLFF. The chain carries TRBV4-3 and TRBJ1-4; D is uncertain. The CDR3 extends over 15 amino acids. Trimming removed 0 bases from V and 7 bases from J, with 12 bases in between. Germline values: CDR1 LGHNA, CDR2 YSLEER.